Listed below are T cell receptor beta chains from one sample, sequenced in a study of cytomegalovirus exposure and HLA in healthy donors. TCRdb keeps only in-frame clones here, not all; method: immunoSEQ multiplex PCR. The sample carries 92,000 or so clones, more than 55% recorded once. The sequenced material came from PBMCs. The source of these receptors is a woman in her forties or fifties in good health and CMV-seropositive. Both conserved end residues are trimmed from each CDR3. A D gene is named only where the DNA matches it firmly.

d_call j_call v_call cdr3_aa
TRBD1 TRBJ1-2 TRBV19 ASSRGQGNYGYT
TRBD2 TRBJ2-1 TRBV29-1 SVSWMASGGGEQF
TRBD2 TRBJ2-1 TRBV7-9 ASSPRTSGGAAYNEQF
- TRBJ1-6 TRBV6-1 ASSAGSSSYNSPLH
- TRBJ1-4 TRBV6-5 ASSRTGTSNEKLF
TRBD1 TRBJ2-3 TRBV7-9 ASSQTGGFTDTQY
TRBD2 TRBJ2-1 TRBV7-8 ASSPGTSGDEQF
- TRBJ1-1 TRBV9 ASSGDLNTEAF
- TRBJ1-1 TRBV5-4 ASTPGGNTEAF
- TRBJ2-2 TRBV19 ASSIKAPANTGELF
- TRBJ1-5 TRBV2 ASSAGTSNQPQH
- TRBJ1-1 TRBV5-1 ASSSGMDTEAF
TRBD1 TRBJ2-5 TRBV6-5 ASSKRTGRETQY
- TRBJ2-3 TRBV9 ASSARRDRSTDTQY
- TRBJ2-7 TRBV2 ASSESGFYEQY
TRBD1 TRBJ1-2 TRBV5-1 ASSLVQGDYGYT
- TRBJ1-5 TRBV7-2 ASSLLLLEDISNQPQH
- TRBJ2-7 TRBV4-3 ASSQSGFISGDEQY
TRBD1 TRBJ2-2 TRBV28 ASRPTGQGGGELF
- TRBJ1-3 TRBV18 ASSPYGEVFPLGNTIY
- TRBJ1-5 TRBV5-5 ASRPTDGAYNQPQH
TRBD1 TRBJ1-1 TRBV5-6 ASSLGDRGTEAF
- TRBJ1-1 TRBV11-3 ASSLDRTEAF
- TRBJ2-7 TRBV6-6 ASSYSTYEQY
- TRBJ2-1 TRBV28 ASSPGWGLGANEQF
TRBD2 TRBJ2-5 TRBV5-1 ASSPLTGGVKETQY
- TRBJ2-7 TRBV5-1 ASSFSLDTYYEQY
TRBD2 TRBJ2-7 TRBV27 ASRISGASYEQY
- TRBJ2-7 TRBV6-1 ATRQVASYEQY
TRBD1 TRBJ1-4 TRBV7-2 ASSAQGARGEKLF
- TRBJ1-4 TRBV5-8 ASSLGGSVTEKLF
TRBD2 TRBJ2-2 TRBV15 ATSRSGLDTGELF
- TRBJ1-1 TRBV7-6 ATRGPQGRNTEAF
- TRBJ1-1 TRBV6-5 ASRPRAGANTEAF
TRBD1 TRBJ2-1 TRBV27 ASSILTGGQYNEQF
TRBD1 TRBJ2-7 TRBV5-1 ASSPLGQGRYTLDEQY
TRBD1 TRBJ1-6 TRBV7-6 ASSWGQINSPLH
- TRBJ1-5 TRBV28 ASRPWRDRYSNQPQH
- TRBJ1-1 TRBV28 ASSSIRASGGNTEAF
TRBD1 TRBJ1-1 TRBV6-1 ASSETGGIGAF
TRBD1 TRBJ1-1 TRBV29-1 SVFARDRGDTEAF
- TRBJ1-4 TRBV15 ATSRDRAINEKLF
- TRBJ1-1 TRBV30 AWSVLQNTEAF
TRBD1 TRBJ1-5 TRBV7-2 ASSSGGEPQH
TRBD2 TRBJ2-7 TRBV18 ASSLWAGEDEQY
- TRBJ1-2 TRBV6-1 ASRDWNGTRGYT
TRBD2 TRBJ2-1 TRBV7-2 ASSPSGGAENEQF
TRBD1 TRBJ1-2 TRBV29-1 SVVTGTGYT
- TRBJ1-1 TRBV7-9 ASSPPGFKNTEAF
- TRBJ2-7 TRBV28 ASSSGDRVSYEQY
- TRBJ1-3 TRBV6-1 ASSEDSSGNTIY
- TRBJ2-1 TRBV11-1 ASSSGMGNEQF
- TRBJ2-3 TRBV5-6 ASSFGGSVTDTQY
TRBD2 TRBJ2-1 TRBV9 ASSVGGGGASNEQF
- TRBJ1-5 TRBV7-2 ASSSVLAGQPQH
TRBD1 TRBJ2-1 TRBV19 ASSAEGQGLYNEQF
- TRBJ2-7 TRBV18 ASSPRGVNEQY